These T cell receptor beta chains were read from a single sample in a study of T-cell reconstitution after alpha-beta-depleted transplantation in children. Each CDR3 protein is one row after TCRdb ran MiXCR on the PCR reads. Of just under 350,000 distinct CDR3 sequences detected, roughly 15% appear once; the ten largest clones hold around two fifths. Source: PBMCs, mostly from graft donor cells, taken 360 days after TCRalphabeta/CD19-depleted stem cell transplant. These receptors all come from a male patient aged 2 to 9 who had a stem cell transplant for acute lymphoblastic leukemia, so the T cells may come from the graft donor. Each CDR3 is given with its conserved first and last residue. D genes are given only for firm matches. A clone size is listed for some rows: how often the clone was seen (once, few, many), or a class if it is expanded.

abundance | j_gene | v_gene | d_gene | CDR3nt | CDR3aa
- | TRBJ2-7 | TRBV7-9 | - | TGTGCCAGCAGCTTAGGAGGGGGAACTCCCTACGAGCAGTACTTC | CASSLGGGTPYEQYF
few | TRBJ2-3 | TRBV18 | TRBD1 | TGTGCCAGCTCACCACTGGCCGGACAGGGGGCTCCCACAGATACGCAGTATTTT | CASSPLAGQGAPTDTQYF
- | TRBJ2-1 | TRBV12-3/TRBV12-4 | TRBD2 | TGTGCCAGCAGTTTCGGCGGGAGCCCTAATGAGCAGTTCTTC | CASSFGGSPNEQFF
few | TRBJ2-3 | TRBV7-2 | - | TGTGCCAGCAGCTTAAGACCCAGCACAGATACGCAGTATTTT | CASSLRPSTDTQYF
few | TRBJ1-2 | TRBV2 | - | TGTGCCAGCATTGGGGAAAGGGGGTATGGCTACACCTTC | CASIGERGYGYTF
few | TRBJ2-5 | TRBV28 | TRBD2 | TGTGCCAGCAGCACTGGACTAGCGGCGACCCAGTACTTC | CASSTGLAATQYF
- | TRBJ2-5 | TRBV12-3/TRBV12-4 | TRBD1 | TGTGCCAGCAGTTACCGGGACAGAGGTGACGAGACCCAGTACTTC | CASSYRDRGDETQYF
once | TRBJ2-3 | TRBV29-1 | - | TGCAGCGTTGAATCTAGGCAGGGGAATACGCAGTATTTT | CSVESRQGNTQYF
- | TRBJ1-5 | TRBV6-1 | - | TGTGCCAGCAGTGTGAGAGGGGATCAGCCCCAGCATTTT | CASSVRGDQPQHF
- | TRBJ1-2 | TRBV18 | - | TGTGCCAGCTCACCAAAGGGAGGGCGCGACTATGGCTACACCTTC | CASSPKGGRDYGYTF
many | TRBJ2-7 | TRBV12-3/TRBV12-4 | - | TGTGCCAGCAGTTTGTCACTGGGCGGGGACGAGCAGTACTTC | CASSLSLGGDEQYF
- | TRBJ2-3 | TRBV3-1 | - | TGTGCCAGCAGCCTTCGGCCAGACAGCTCAGATACGCAGTATTTT | CASSLRPDSSDTQYF
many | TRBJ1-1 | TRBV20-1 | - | TGCAGTGCGGGAGGACAGGCTTTCTTT | CSAGGQAFF
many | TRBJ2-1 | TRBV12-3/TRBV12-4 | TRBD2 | TGTGCCAGCAGCTGGACTAGCGGGAGGGCCCCCCCCGGTGAGCAGTTCTTC | CASSWTSGRAPPGEQFF
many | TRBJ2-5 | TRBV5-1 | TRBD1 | TGCGCCAGCAGCTCGACAGGGACCCGCGAGACCCAGTACTTC | CASSSTGTRETQYF
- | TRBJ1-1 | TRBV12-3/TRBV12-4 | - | TGTGCCAGCAGTTTGAGGGGCAGGGGCTGGGAAGCTTTCTTT | CASSLRGRGWEAFF
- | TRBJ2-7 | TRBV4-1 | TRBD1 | TGCGCCAGCAGCCACCGAGCCAGGGACAGGGACTCCCACGAGCAGTACTTC | CASSHRARDRDSHEQYF
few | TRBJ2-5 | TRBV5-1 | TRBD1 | TGCGCCAGCAGCGTGTCGCAGGGGGCCCAAGAGACCCAGTACTTC | CASSVSQGAQETQYF
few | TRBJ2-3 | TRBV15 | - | TGTGCCACCAGCACAGACCACCCTAGCACAGATACGCAGTATTTT | CATSTDHPSTDTQYF
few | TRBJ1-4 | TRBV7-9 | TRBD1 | TGTGCCAGCAGCTGGGGACAGGGTGGAGATGAAAAACTGTTTTTT | CASSWGQGGDEKLFF
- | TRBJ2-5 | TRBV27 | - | TGTGCCAGCAGTTTAACCATAAAAGGAGAGACCCAGTACTTC | CASSLTIKGETQYF
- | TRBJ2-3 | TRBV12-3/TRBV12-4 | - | TGTGCCAGCAGTTTAGACTTTGGGGGGCAGATCACAGATACGCAGTATTTT | CASSLDFGGQITDTQYF
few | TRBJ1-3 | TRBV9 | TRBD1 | TGTGCCAGCAGCGATAGAGGGGACAGCTCTGGAAACACCATATATTTT | CASSDRGDSSGNTIYF
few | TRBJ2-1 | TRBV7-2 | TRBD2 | TGTGCCAGCAGCCGCCCGGCAGGCGGACTAGCAAACAATGAGCAGTTCTTC | CASSRPAGGLANNEQFF
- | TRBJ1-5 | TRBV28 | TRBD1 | TGTGCCAGCACGGGACAGGCGTTTCAGCCCCAGCATTTT | CASTGQAFQPQHF
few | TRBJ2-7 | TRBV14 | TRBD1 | TGTGCCAGCAGCCTGCGCTCGTACGGGACAGTGCGGGACGAGCAGTACTTC | CASSLRSYGTVRDEQYF
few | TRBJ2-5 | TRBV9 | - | TGTGCCAGCAGCGTAGCCCCAGGACAAGAGACCCAGTACTTC | CASSVAPGQETQYF
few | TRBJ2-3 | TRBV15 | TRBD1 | TGTGCCACCAGCGGACAGGTACATTTAACGGATACGCAGTATTTT | CATSGQVHLTDTQYF
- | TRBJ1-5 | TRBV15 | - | TGTGCCACCAGCACCCAATGGGGTTTTCAGCCCCAGCATTTT | CATSTQWGFQPQHF
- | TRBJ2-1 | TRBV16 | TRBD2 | TGTGCCAGCAGCCCCCCGGCTAGCGGGTCTTACAATGAGCAGTTCTTC | CASSPPASGSYNEQFF
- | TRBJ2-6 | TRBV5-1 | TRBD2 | TGCGCCAGCAGCTTGCTGGCGGGAGTATCTGGGGCCAACGTCCTGACTTTC | CASSLLAGVSGANVLTF
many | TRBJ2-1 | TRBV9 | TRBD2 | TGTGCCAGCAGCCCCCGCTTGACGGGAGGACGCAATGAGCAGTTCTTC | CASSPRLTGGRNEQFF
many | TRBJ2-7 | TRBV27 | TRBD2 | TGTGCCAGCAGTTTATCGATTACCCCGGGAGGAGAGCAGTACTTC | CASSLSITPGGEQYF
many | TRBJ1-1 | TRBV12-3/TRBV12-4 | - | TGTGCCAGCAGTTCCGGACCGCGGACAGCTTTCTTT | CASSSGPRTAFF
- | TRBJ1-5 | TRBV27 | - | TGTGCCAGCAGTTGGGAGGGCGCCAATCAGCCCCAGCATTTT | CASSWEGANQPQHF
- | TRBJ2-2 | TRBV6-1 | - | TGTGCCAGCAGTCGGGACCACAACACCGGGGAGCTGTTTTTT | CASSRDHNTGELFF
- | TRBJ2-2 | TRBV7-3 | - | TGTGCCAGCAGTGTCCTCACCGGGGAGCTGTTTTTT | CASSVLTGELFF
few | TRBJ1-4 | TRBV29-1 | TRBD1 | TGCAGCGCGAGGGACAGCGCAGCAACTAATGAAAAACTGTTTTTT | CSARDSAATNEKLFF
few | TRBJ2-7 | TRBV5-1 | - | TGCGCCAGCACGGGACTTATAGACTACGAGCAGTACTTC | CASTGLIDYEQYF
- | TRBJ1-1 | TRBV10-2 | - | TGCGCCAGCAGTGAGCCAGGGTGGCACACTGAAGCTTTCTTT | CASSEPGWHTEAFF
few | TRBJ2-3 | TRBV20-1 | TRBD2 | TGCAGTGCTCAATCCCGGACTAGCGCAGATACGCAGTATTTT | CSAQSRTSADTQYF
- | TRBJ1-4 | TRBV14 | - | TGTGCCAGCAGCCAAGTCCCAGGCGTGGCAAAACTGTTTTTT | CASSQVPGVAKLFF
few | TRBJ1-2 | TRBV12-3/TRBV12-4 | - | TGTGCCAGCAGCCGGGCCGGGGGCTACACCTTC | CASSRAGGYTF
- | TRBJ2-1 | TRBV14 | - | TGTGCCAGCAGCCCGGGCGCGGCGGGCCCCTACAATGAGCAGTTCTTC | CASSPGAAGPYNEQFF
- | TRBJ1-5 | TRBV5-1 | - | TGCGCCAGCAGCTTAATTCAGGGGATTCAGCCCCAGCATTTT | CASSLIQGIQPQHF
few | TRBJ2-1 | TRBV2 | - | TGTGCCAGCAGTGCACGAGGATTAATGGGATACAATGAGCAGTTCTTC | CASSARGLMGYNEQFF
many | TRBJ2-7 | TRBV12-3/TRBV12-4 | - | TGTGCCAGCAGCGACGGACCCTACGAGCAGTACTTC | CASSDGPYEQYF
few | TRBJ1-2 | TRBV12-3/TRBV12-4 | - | TGTGCCAGCAGTTTTTCCCTCCTGGGGGCCTATGGCTACACCTTC | CASSFSLLGAYGYTF
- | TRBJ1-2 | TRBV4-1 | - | TGCGCCAGCAGCCAAGATCAAAGAGGGGTAGGGCACGATAACTATGGCTACACCTTC | CASSQDQRGVGHDNYGYTF
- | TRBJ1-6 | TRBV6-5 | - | TGTGCCAGCAGTTATGGACGGGGCCATTCACCCCTCCACTTT | CASSYGRGHSPLHF
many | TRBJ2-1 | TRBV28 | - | TGTGCCAGCAGTTTGCGAGGGAACAATGAGCAGTTCTTC | CASSLRGNNEQFF
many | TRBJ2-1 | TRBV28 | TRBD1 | TGTGCCAGCAGTCCCAGGGACAGGGGGGAATACAATGAGCAGTTCTTC | CASSPRDRGEYNEQFF
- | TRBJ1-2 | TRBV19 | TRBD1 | TGTGCCAGCCGAAGCAGGGGGGACTATGGCTACACCTTC | CASRSRGDYGYTF